The next 5 T cell receptor beta chains were all read from a single sample in a study of graft-versus-host responses after intestinal transplantation. Their antigen targets remain unknown. Profiled with immunoSEQ multiplex PCR; TCRdb holds only in-frame clones, not every one. The sample yields over 100,000 clones, roughly 92% seen once. Material: unstimulated CD4+ T cells sorted from spleen or lymph node cells, obtained before transplant. The receptors derive from a human donor who was the organ donor for an intestinal transplant.

The chain uses TRBV30 and TRBJ2-1, with 14 positions matching TRBD2. Germline V lookup: CDR1 GTSNPN, CDR2 SVGIG (reference sequence). The length of the CDR3 is 18 residues. Unmatched junction bases numbered 10, after V lost 0 bases and J lost 6 bases. CDR3 in DNA: TGTGCCTGGAGTGTACAAAGGACTAGCGGGAGGCCCCTCAATGAGCAGTTCTTC. Its protein product is CAWSVQRTSGRPLNEQFF.

This clone was recorded a few times. Other nucleotide sequences in the sample specify the same CDR3. CDR3 sequence (DNA): TGTGCCAGCAGCTTGAACACCGGGGAGCTGTTTTTT. Protein product: CASSLNTGELFF. This chain uses TRBV7-9 with TRBJ2-2; D is unresolved. The germline CDR1 and CDR2 sequences are SEHNR and FQNEAQ (reference sequence). The V end lost 3 bases, the J end lost 1 base, and 0 bases lay between the germline ends. There are 12 residues in the CDR3.

The chain is built from TRBV19 and TRBJ1-1, with D unresolved. With 3 bases removed from V and 1 base from J, the gap between germline ends came to 9 bases. Germline V gives CDR1 LNHDA, CDR2 SQIVND (reference sequence). The CDR3 contains 14 residues. CDR3 amino acids: CASSIGEGNTEAFF. The DNA for the CDR3 is TGTGCCAGTAGTATCGGAGAGGGGAACACTGAAGCTTTCTTT.

The rearrangement joins TRBV9 to TRBJ2-1; D perhaps matches TRBD2 (6 bases). The CDR3 loop spans 14 amino acids. Germline loops: CDR1 SGDLS, CDR2 YYNGEE. V lost 0 bases and J 5 bases, leaving 9 bases between the germline ends. CDR3 sequence (DNA): TGTGCCAGCAGCGTAGGAACTAGCCACAATGAGCAGTTCTTC. Protein sequence: CASSVGTSHNEQFF.

The chain couples TRBV28 to TRBJ2-2; 8 nucleotides match TRBD2. The CDR3 contains 15 residues. The J segment lost 2 bases and the V segment lost 2 bases, leaving 1 base of the junction unmatched. Germline V lookup: CDR1 MDHEN, CDR2 SYDVKM. As DNA, the CDR3 is TGTGCCAGCAGTTTACTAGCGGGTAACACCGGGGAGCTGTTTTTT. This translates into CASSLLAGNTGELFF.